The 16 T cell receptor beta chains below all came from one sample that was sequenced in a study of graft-versus-host responses after intestinal transplantation. These receptors' antigens are unknown. Data came from immunoSEQ multiplex PCR; TCRdb stores just in-frame clones and leaves some out. There are about 92,000 clones in the sample; 75% to 95% occur only once, and roughly 5.6% lies in the top ten. The material was unstimulated CD8+ T cells sorted from spleen or lymph node cells, obtained before intestinal transplant. The receptors were sampled from a human donor who received an intestinal transplant.

The chain employs TRBV19 and TRBJ2-7; D is perhaps TRBD2 (5 bases). This CDR3 has 13 amino acids. Germline V gives CDR1 LNHDA, CDR2 SQIVND (reference sequence). V lost 6 bases to trimming and J lost 5 bases, with 14 bases between them. The CDR3 DNA sequence: TGTGCCAGTAGGGACGGCGGAGGCCACGAGCAGTACTTC. Translating gives CASRDGGGHEQYF. The full variable domain, in which reference TRBV19 and TRBJ2-7 provide the parts outside the CDR3, is DGGITQSPKYLFRKEGQNVTLSCEQNLNHDAMYWYRQDPGQGLRLIYYSQIVNDFQKGDIAEGYSVSREKKESFPLTVTSAQKNPTAFYLCASRDGGGHEQYFGPGTRLTVT.

V is TRBV15 and J is TRBJ2-5, with 7 bases lining up with TRBD2. The germline V gene has CDR1 LNHNV and CDR2 YYDKDF (reference sequence). This CDR3 region has 13 residues. The ends lost 11 bases at V and 2 bases at J; junction bases unmatched: 8. DNA of the CDR3: TGTGCCTCGCGATCGGGACTACAAGAGACCCAGTACTTC. Protein product: CASRSGLQETQYF.

This clone came up a few times. V is TRBV10-2 and J is TRBJ2-1; a possible D gene is TRBD2 (5 bases). Trimming removed 5 bases at V and 7 bases at J, with 12 bases between. Per germline, CDR1 WSHSY and CDR2 SAAADI. There are 13 residues in the CDR3. The CDR3 loop reads CASSMESGNEQFF. The CDR3, as DNA: TGCGCCAGCAGTATGGAGTCGGGGAATGAGCAGTTCTTC.

This chain uses TRBV2 with TRBJ2-3; 10 nucleotides agree with TRBD2. CDR1 SNHLY and CDR2 FYNNEI come from the germline V gene. Trimming removed 3 bases from V and 2 bases from J; junction bases left unmatched: 11. This CDR3 has 18 amino acids. The DNA for the CDR3 is TGTGCCAGCAGTGATTGGGGGGGCACTAGCGGGAACACAGATACGCAGTATTTT. This translates into CASSDWGGTSGNTDTQYF. The variable domain in full, with the rest retrieved from reference TRBV2 and TRBJ2-3, is EPEVTQTPSHQVTQMGQEVILRCVPISNHLYFYWYRQILGQKVEFLVSFYNNEISEKSEIFDDQFSVERPDGSNFTLKIRSTKLEDSAMYFCASSDWGGTSGNTDTQYFGPGTRLTVL.

The V gene is TRBV7-6, the J gene TRBJ1-1; TRBD1 is a possible D gene (5 bases). From germline, CDR1 is SGHVS and CDR2 FNYEAQ. Trimming removed 0 bases from V and 8 bases from J, with 10 bases in between. This CDR3 has 13 amino acids. Here the CDR3 reads CASSLAYEGEAFF. Written as DNA, the CDR3 is TGTGCCAGCAGCTTAGCGTATGAGGGGGAAGCTTTCTTT.

The V gene is TRBV10-3, the J gene TRBJ2-7; D perhaps matches TRBD2 (7 bases). The CDR3 consists of 15 residues. CDR1 and CDR2 (germline): ENHRY, SYGVKD. Trimming removed 3 bases from V and 2 bases from J, with 14 bases in between. The CDR3: CAISDREGGTYEQYF. The CDR3 bases are TGTGCCATCAGTGACCGAGAGGGGGGGACCTACGAGCAGTACTTC.

This clone was seen just once. This chain connects TRBV4-1 to TRBJ2-5; the match to TRBD1 covers 9 bases. The CDR3 sequence is 16 residues long. V was pared by 1 base and J by 3 bases, with 6 bases of the junction left unmatched. CDR1 and CDR2 (germline): MGHRA, YSYEKL. CDR3 sequence reads: CASSQAGTGFEETQYF. The CDR3 nucleotides read TGCGCCAGCAGCCAAGCCGGGACAGGGTTTGAAGAGACCCAGTACTTC.

Details on this clone: Other DNA sequences in this specimen translate into the identical CDR3. This chain links TRBV28 with TRBJ2-7; 9 positions agree with TRBD2. Germline assignment: CDR1 MDHEN and CDR2 SYDVKM. V lost 3 bases, J lost 4 bases, and 4 bases stayed unmatched. This CDR3 contains 14 residues. The CDR3 is CASSLAGGLYEQYF. Here the CDR3 DNA reads TGTGCCAGCAGTTTGGCGGGAGGGCTGTACGAGCAGTACTTC.

This rearrangement joins TRBV18 to TRBJ1-5, with a tentative D call TRBD1 (6 bases). The CDR3 totals 17 residues. CDR1 is KGHSH, CDR2 LQKENI, per germline. Trimming took off 2 bases at V and 6 bases at J, with 20 bases between the two ends. The CDR3, as DNA: TGTGCCAGCTCACCAAGGCGCGGGGGCCCCCTATCTCAGCCCCAGCATTTT. It translates to CASSPRRGGPLSQPQHF.

This chain connects TRBV19 to TRBJ1-6; D perhaps matches TRBD1 (5 bases). Germline assignment: CDR1 LNHDA and CDR2 SQIVND (reference sequence). The CDR3 length is 15 residues. Trimming cost V 3 bases and J 9 bases, with 15 bases left between them. This CDR3 is CASSMGGVSFSPLHF. The CDR3 DNA is TGTGCCAGTAGTATGGGAGGGGTTAGTTTTTCACCCCTCCACTTT. Using reference TRBV19 and TRBJ1-6 for the parts outside the CDR3, the full variable domain is DGGITQSPKYLFRKEGQNVTLSCEQNLNHDAMYWYRQDPGQGLRLIYYSQIVNDFQKGDIAEGYSVSREKKESFPLTVTSAQKNPTAFYLCASSMGGVSFSPLHFGNGTRLTVT.

The rearrangement links TRBV5-1 to TRBJ2-5, with D tentatively TRBD2 (6 bases). From germline, CDR1 is SGHRS and CDR2 YFSETQ. The V and J ends lost 0 bases and 5 bases respectively, with 14 bases between them. This CDR3 contains 15 residues. CDR3 in DNA: TGCGCCAGCAGCTTGGCCGATCGGGGGTCGGAGACCCAGTACTTC. Its translation is CASSLADRGSETQYF.

The chain carries TRBV30 and TRBJ2-3; 15 bases match TRBD2. The length of the CDR3 is 16 residues. Germline V CDR1 and CDR2: GTSNPN, SVGIG (reference sequence). V gave up 1 base and J gave up 4 bases; unmatched junction bases: 3. The CDR3 DNA sequence: TGTGCCTGGAGTGAGGGACTAGCGGGAGGATCAGATACGCAGTATTTT. Translating it yields CAWSEGLAGGSDTQYF.

The chain is built from TRBV7-6 and TRBJ2-2, with D tentatively TRBD1 or TRBD2 (5 bases each). The V gene lost 0 bases and the J gene lost 6 bases, with 14 bases spanning the gap. Germline V gene sequence: CDR1 SGHVS, CDR2 FNYEAQ. This CDR3 contains 16 residues. The CDR3 protein is CASSLAHEGHSGELFF. The CDR3 DNA is TGTGCCAGCAGCTTAGCGCATGAGGGGCACTCCGGGGAGCTGTTTTTT.

The CDR3 spells CASSLAPGRELFF. In DNA form, the CDR3 reads TGTGCCAGCAGCTTAGCGCCTGGGCGGGAGCTGTTTTTT. This chain joins TRBV11-2 and TRBJ2-2, with D unresolved. The CDR3 contains 13 residues. Trimming removed 1 base at V and 9 bases at J, with 9 bases between. Germline assignment: CDR1 SGHAT and CDR2 FQNNGV.

The chain combines TRBV28 with TRBJ1-3; 10 bases align to TRBD1. The junction had 14 bases not matched to a gene; V was cut back by 4 bases and J by 2 bases. CDR1 and CDR2 from the germline V gene are MDHEN and SYDVKM. This CDR3 region has 19 residues. The CDR3 DNA follows: TGTGCCAGCAGTTACCCCGGGACAGGGGATTATAACCCTGGAAACACCATATATTTT. Translation: CASSYPGTGDYNPGNTIYF.

The chain couples TRBV4-1 to TRBJ1-2; D is undetermined. The germline V gene has CDR1 MGHRA and CDR2 YSYEKL. The CDR3 covers 11 residues. V lost 0 bases and J lost 10, with 6 bases in between. This chain's CDR3 is CASSQDLVYTF. The DNA for the CDR3 is TGCGCCAGCAGCCAAGATCTAGTCTACACCTTC.